The 8 T cell receptor beta chains listed next were all sequenced from one sample in a study of cytomegalovirus exposure and HLA in healthy donors. Primers included in the PCR were 60 Vbeta and 13 Jbeta primers. TCRdb's copy holds only in-frame clones and misses some; the assay was immunoSEQ multiplex PCR. The table shows 18,000 or so clones, with more than 60% occurring only once. Source material: PBMCs. The origin of the receptors is a man aged 18 to 29 in good health and CMV-seronegative.

This clone turned up a few times. The V call is TRBV18, the J call TRBJ2-2, with 8 bases aligning to TRBD1. CDR1 and CDR2 (germline): KGHSH, LQKENI. V lost 2 bases, J lost 8 bases, and 10 bases stayed unmatched. The CDR3 has 16 residues. The CDR3: CASSPSPDRASGELFF. For the CDR3, the DNA is TGTGCCAGCTCACCATCTCCGGACAGGGCAAGTGGGGAGCTGTTTTTT.

The genes are TRBV6-5 and TRBJ2-5, with 8 bases fitting TRBD2. Trimming took 7 bases from V and 2 from J; bases not matched to a gene: 9. CDR1 and CDR2 (germline): MNHEY, SVGAGI. The CDR3 totals 15 residues. The CDR3 region is CASTAGGVGQETQYF. The CDR3 DNA is TGTGCCAGCACCGCGGGGGGAGTCGGACAAGAGACCCAGTACTTC.

In nucleotides, the CDR3 is TGTGCCTGGACCAGGAGTGGGACAGGGGTAGGCTATGGCTACACCTTC. The encoded protein is CAWTRSGTGVGYGYTF. J is TRBJ1-2 and V is TRBV30; TRBD1 matches at 10 bases. Germline loops: CDR1 GTSNPN, CDR2 SVGIG (reference sequence). The trim removed 4 bases at V and 4 bases at J, leaving 12 bases unmatched. CDR3 length: 16 amino acids.

The V and J genes are TRBV28 and TRBJ2-4; 12 bases agree with TRBD2. The germline V gene encodes CDR1 MDHEN and CDR2 SYDVKM. The ends lost 5 bases at V and 1 base at J; junction bases unmatched: 9. The CDR3 spans 18 residues. CDR3 residues: CASSNGLAGPPAKNIQYF. The CDR3 DNA reads TGTGCCAGCAGTAATGGACTAGCGGGGCCACCCGCCAAAAACATTCAGTACTTC.

This clone was picked up a small number of times. The chain has TRBV2 and TRBJ1-1, with D unresolved. The CDR3 is made up of 14 amino acids. Germline assignment: CDR1 SNHLY and CDR2 FYNNEI. V dropped 2 bases and J dropped 4 bases, with 11 bases sitting between them. DNA of the CDR3: TGTGCCAGCAGTGAATCTAGAGCGGTCACTGAAGCTTTCTTT. As protein: CASSESRAVTEAFF. Using reference TRBV2 and TRBJ1-1 for the parts outside the CDR3, the full variable domain is EPEVTQTPSHQVTQMGQEVILRCVPISNHLYFYWYRQILGQKVEFLVSFYNNEISEKSEIFDDQFSVERPDGSNFTLKIRSTKLEDSAMYFCASSESRAVTEAFFGQGTRLTVV.

The rearrangement joins TRBV27 to TRBJ1-1; TRBD1 matches 7 bases. J lost 2 bases, V lost 5 bases, and 8 bases had no gene match. CDR1 and CDR2 from the germline V gene are MNHEY and SMNVEV (reference sequence). The CDR3 contains 15 residues. The CDR3 nucleotides read TGTGCCAGCAGTGTGGCAGGGGGAGGAAACACTGAAGCTTTCTTT. It encodes CASSVAGGGNTEAFF.

The rearrangement joins TRBV7-2 to TRBJ1-2; 7 bases agree with TRBD1. This CDR3 is built from 13 residues. The trim removed 1 base at V and 4 bases at J, leaving 0 bases unmatched. The germline gives CDR1 SGHTA, CDR2 FQGNSA. CDR3: CASSLGQGYGYTF. As DNA, the CDR3 is TGTGCCAGCAGCTTAGGACAGGGCTATGGCTACACCTTC.

This clone was observed a single time. The chain joins TRBV6-6 to TRBJ2-3, with unresolved D. CDR1 and CDR2 (germline): MNHNY, SVGAGI (reference sequence). CDR3 size: 15 residues. Trimming cost V 6 bases and J 3 bases, with 16 bases left between them. The CDR3 loop reads CASSPVPGLTDTQYF. Here the CDR3 DNA reads TGTGCCAGCAGCCCCGTCCCGGGTTTGACAGATACGCAGTATTTT.